This entry lists 23 T cell receptor beta chains sequenced from one sample in a study of human T cells and chemical hapten exposure. Time point defined: pre-sensitization, week 0. Treatment reported: therapeutic diphenylcyclopropenone sensitization with weekly scalp DPC. Total RNA came from unfractionated whole blood. TCRdb itself ran the RACE reads through MiXCR, one entry per CDR3 protein. Found here are under 40,000 distinct CDR3 sequences, 12% of them singletons; the top ten hold roughly 2%. Sequenced material: whole blood, taken in connection with sensitization to the hapten diphenylcyclopropenone (DPC). The receptors originated from a woman aged 40 to 50 with alopecia areata. Some clones in this sample may be carry-over from other donors' samples.

There are a few counts of this clonotype. This chain uses TRBV29-1 with TRBJ2-7, with 11 positions matching TRBD1. This CDR3 comprises 14 residues. Germline trimming cut 6 bases from V and 0 bases from J; bases unmatched to any gene: 4. Germline loops: CDR1 SQVTM, CDR2 ANQGSEA. The CDR3 spells CSVDGQGASYEQYF. The CDR3 DNA reads TGCAGCGTGGACGGACAGGGGGCCTCCTACGAGCAGTACTTC.

This clonotype was counted a few times. V gene TRBV11-2 combines with J gene TRBJ2-5; the D gene is possibly TRBD2 (6 bases). CDR3 length equals 15 residues. Trimming pared 6 bases from V and 0 bases from J, leaving 14 bases between. CDR1 is SGHAT, CDR2 FQNNGV, per germline. The CDR3 region is CASRGGPSYQETQYF. CDR3 DNA: TGTGCCAGCAGGGGGGGACCCTCGTACCAAGAGACCCAGTACTTC. Based on the CDR3 plus reference TRBV11-2 and TRBJ2-5, the full variable domain is EAGVAQSPRYKIIEKRQSVAFWCNPISGHATLYWYQQILGQGPKLLIQFQNNGVVDDSQLPKDRFSAERLKGVDSTLKIQPAKLEDSAVYLCASRGGPSYQETQYFGPGTRLLVL.

At least ten counts were recorded for this clonotype. This chain uses TRBV5-8 with TRBJ2-5; D unresolved. V was cut by 4 bases and J by 7 bases, with 20 bases left in between. This CDR3 comprises 15 residues. Germline values: CDR1 SGHTS, CDR2 YDEGEE. CDR3 sequence (DNA): TGTGCCAGCAGCGCCCCGTCAGGCCGCTCTCGGACCCAGTACTTC. It translates to CASSAPSGRSRTQYF. The full variable domain, rest sourced from reference TRBV5-8 and TRBJ2-5, is EAGVTQSPTHLIKTRGQQATLRCSPISGHTSVYWYQQALGLGLQFLLWYDEGEERNRGNFPPRFSGRQFPNYSSELNVNALELEDSALYLCASSAPSGRSRTQYFGPGTRLLVL.

This chain joins TRBV20-1 and TRBJ2-1; TRBD2 matches 8 bases. The CDR3 runs 17 residues. Germline-derived CDR1 and CDR2 are DFQATT and SNEGSKA (reference sequence). The junction had 12 bases not matched to a gene; V was cut back by 2 bases and J by 3 bases. The DNA for the CDR3 is TGCAGTGCTAGACGGGCGGGAGGCTTCCGGGGCTACAATGAGCAGTTCTTC. It translates to CSARRAGGFRGYNEQFF.

In its sample, this clonotype was seen a few times. The rearrangement uses TRBV28 and TRBJ2-1, with 11 bases fitting TRBD1. Trimming at V came to 5 bases and at J to 12 bases, leaving 12 bases not matched to a gene. The CDR3 totals 15 residues. Per the germline V gene, CDR1 is MDHEN and CDR2 is SYDVKM. CDR3 in DNA: TGTGCCAGCAGTGATGGACAGGGGGCGACTAGCGGGCAGTTCTTC. It specifies CASSDGQGATSGQFF.

This clonotype is a singleton in its sample. The chain uses TRBV10-3 and TRBJ1-2, with unresolved D. Trimming removed 6 bases from V and 10 bases from J, with 18 bases in between. Germline assignment: CDR1 ENHRY and CDR2 SYGVKD. CDR3 length: 13 residues. The DNA for the CDR3 is TGTGCCATCAGCGCTTTAAATTCTGGGGACTACACCTTC. This gives the protein CAISALNSGDYTF.

This clonotype was picked up many times. The genes are TRBV2 and TRBJ1-3; 7 nucleotides match TRBD1. From germline, CDR1 is SNHLY and CDR2 FYNNEI. CDR3 length: 15 residues. V was pared by 5 bases and J by 2 bases, with 6 bases of the junction left unmatched. CDR3 in DNA: TGTGCCAGCAGTCCCGGACAGGCGGCTGGAAACACCATATATTTT. Residues: CASSPGQAAGNTIYF.

The rearrangement joins TRBV28 to TRBJ2-7, with 10 nucleotides matching TRBD1. This CDR3 has 18 residues. The junction had 21 bases not matched to a gene; V was cut back by 6 bases and J by 7 bases. Germline assignment: CDR1 MDHEN and CDR2 SYDVKM. DNA of the CDR3: TGTGCCAGCAGCAAACCTTTCCTCGGACAGGGGGGAAGGGTGGAGCAGTACTTC. This gives the protein CASSKPFLGQGGRVEQYF.

This clonotype was detected many times. CDR3 in DNA: TGTGCCGGCCGGGATCTAGAGGGCTACACCTTC. Its translation: CAGRDLEGYTF. This chain uses TRBV2 with TRBJ1-2; D ambiguous. V was trimmed by 11 bases and J by 8 bases, leaving 15 bases between them. The CDR3 is 11 residues long. Germline CDR1 reads SNHLY; CDR2 reads FYNNEI.

The rearrangement links TRBV15 to TRBJ2-6, with D hard to call. Germline values: CDR1 LNHNV, CDR2 YYDKDF (reference sequence). The CDR3 loop spans 18 amino acids. Trimming removed 0 bases from V and 0 bases from J, with 12 bases in between. This CDR3 is CATSRDFVSSSGANVLTF. The CDR3 region has the DNA TGTGCCACCAGCAGAGATTTCGTATCAAGCTCTGGGGCCAACGTCCTGACTTTC.

This clonotype was detected many times. This rearrangement joins TRBV9 to TRBJ2-7; 8 bases fit TRBD2. The length of the CDR3 is 15 residues. CDR1 is SGDLS and CDR2 is YYNGEE in the germline V gene. With V trimmed by 0 bases and J by 3 bases, 5 bases remained unmatched. The CDR3 sequence is CASSVGQRESYEQYF. The CDR3 DNA reads TGTGCCAGCAGCGTAGGGCAGCGGGAGAGCTACGAGCAGTACTTC.

This rearrangement joins TRBV5-1 to TRBJ2-7; 9 positions agree with TRBD2. V was clipped by 2 bases and J by 5 bases; unmatched bases: 2. CDR1 is SGHRS, CDR2 YFSETQ, per germline. This CDR3 is 13 amino acids long. Written as DNA, the CDR3 is TGCGCCAGCAGCTTTAGCGGGAGCGACGAGCAGTACTTC. This encodes CASSFSGSDEQYF.

This clonotype was observed at least ten times. The gene calls are TRBV6-5 and TRBJ2-5, with D perhaps given as TRBD1 or TRBD2 (5 bases each). This CDR3 region has 19 residues. Germline CDR1 MNHEY, CDR2 SVGAGI. The germline V and J ends were trimmed by 0 bases and 7 bases, with 27 bases remaining between them. The CDR3 coding sequence is TGTGCCAGCAGTTACTCGAAGATGGGTCCGGGTTTTCCTGGGGGGACCCAGTACTTC. Protein sequence: CASSYSKMGPGFPGGTQYF.

This clonotype was recorded once. The V and J genes are TRBV11-2 and TRBJ2-2; D gene uncertain. The V end lost 2 bases, the J end lost 1 base, and 8 bases lay between the germline ends. The CDR3 extends over 15 amino acids. Germline-derived CDR1 and CDR2 are SGHAT and FQNNGV. CDR3 amino acids: CASSLFPGNTGELFF. In DNA, the CDR3 is TGTGCCAGCAGCTTATTCCCGGGGAACACCGGGGAGCTGTTTTTT.

The CDR3 nucleotides read TGCGCCAGCAGTGAGCGGGGAACAGGGACCTTCATGAACACTGAAGCTTTCTTT. The encoded protein is CASSERGTGTFMNTEAFF. The rearrangement joins TRBV10-2 to TRBJ1-1; the D gene is possibly TRBD1 (6 bases). Trimming took 2 bases from V and 0 from J, leaving 19 bases between them. The CDR3 consists of 18 residues. Germline CDR1 and CDR2: WSHSY and SAAADI.

This clonotype was seen repeatedly, ten times or more. This sequence joins TRBV4-3 and TRBJ2-3, with D possibly matching TRBD2 (6 bases). Germline-derived CDR1 and CDR2 are LGHNA and YSLEER. Trimming left V 0 bases short and J 1 base short, with 8 bases between. CDR3 size: 15 residues. The CDR3 DNA is TGCGCCAGCAGCCAAGATCAGCGGGGCACAGATACGCAGTATTTT. It specifies CASSQDQRGTDTQYF.

This clonotype occurred many times. The genes are TRBV11-2 and TRBJ2-7; perhaps TRBD2 as D (6 bases). Between the trimmed V and J ends, which lost 2 bases and 1 base, there was a span of 12 bases. This CDR3 has 15 amino acids. CDR1 SGHAT and CDR2 FQNNGV come from the germline V gene. Here the CDR3 reads CASSLNGGLSYEQYF. The CDR3 nucleotides are TGTGCCAGCAGCTTAAACGGAGGGCTGTCCTACGAGCAGTACTTC.

This clonotype was found many times. The V and J genes are TRBV25-1 and TRBJ2-7; no firm D call. The germline V gene has CDR1 MGHDK and CDR2 SYGVNS. With 3 bases removed from V and 2 bases from J, the gap between germline ends came to 11 bases. CDR3 size: 14 residues. CDR3 sequence reads: CASSDPTGPYEQYF. The CDR3, as DNA: TGTGCCAGCAGTGATCCGACGGGTCCCTACGAGCAGTACTTC.

For this clonotype: A read error is possible here, since a much larger clone lies one base away. The V call is TRBV29-1, the J call TRBJ2-1; 8 bases match TRBD2. V was pared by 4 bases and J by 2 bases, with 7 bases of the junction left unmatched. CDR1 and CDR2 from the germline V gene are SQVTM and ANQGSEA. The CDR3 length is 15 residues. This CDR3 is CSVAVAGLPYNEQFF. In DNA, the CDR3 is TGCAGCGTTGCGGTAGCGGGGCTGCCCTACAATGAGCAGTTCTTC.

This clonotype was detected a few times. V and J are TRBV6-2 or TRBV6-3 and TRBJ2-1, with D unresolved. Germline CDR1 MNHEY, CDR2 SVGEGT. This CDR3 contains 13 residues. Trimming cost V 6 bases and J 5 bases, with 11 bases left between them. The CDR3 bases are TGTGCCAGCAGCCACCTCCTCGACAATGAGCAGTTCTTC. This translates into CASSHLLDNEQFF.

This clonotype was seen repeatedly, ten times or more. The genes are TRBV29-1 and TRBJ2-1; no reliable D call. The CDR3 has 14 amino acids. CDR1 and CDR2 from the germline V gene are SQVTM and ANQGSEA. V lost 0 bases and J 0 bases, leaving 6 bases between the germline ends. CDR3 nucleotide sequence: TGCAGCGTTGAAGACCAGAGCTCCTACAATGAGCAGTTCTTC. Amino acid sequence: CSVEDQSSYNEQFF.

There are many counts of this clonotype. The J gene is TRBJ2-3, the V gene TRBV28; D tentatively fits TRBD1 or TRBD2 (6 bases each). From germline, CDR1 is MDHEN and CDR2 SYDVKM. With 7 bases removed from V and 9 bases from J, the gap between germline ends came to 20 bases. This CDR3 is built from 14 residues. CDR3 DNA: TGTGCCAGCACCACCGGTGGGGGGCCAGGGACGCAGTATTTT. Residues: CASTTGGGPGTQYF. Based on the CDR3 plus reference TRBV28 and TRBJ2-3, the full variable domain is DVKVTQSSRYLVKRTGEKVFLECVQDMDHENMFWYRQDPGLGLRLIYFSYDVKMKEKGDIPEGYSVSREKKERFSLILESASTNQTSMYLCASTTGGGPGTQYFGPGTRLTVL.

This clonotype was counted at least ten times. The V call is TRBV19, the J call TRBJ1-5; D might be TRBD1 (5 bases). The V end lost 7 bases, the J end lost 0 bases, and 13 bases lay between the germline ends. The CDR3 covers 15 residues. Germline V CDR1 and CDR2: LNHDA, SQIVND (reference sequence). CDR3 nucleotide sequence: TGTGCCAGTAACCCAGGGCTTGATAGCAATCAGCCCCAGCATTTT. Amino acids: CASNPGLDSNQPQHF.